This T cell receptor (beta chain) was identified in a study of T cells after yellow fever vaccination. Study-level results: Almost all vaccine-responding clonotypes could not be detected on day 0 in sorted memory subsets.

MiXCR was run by TCRdb on the 5' RACE reads, yielding one entry per CDR3 protein. The table has tens of thousands of distinct CDR3 sequences, approximately 10% seen once. From germline, CDR1 is SNHLY and CDR2 FYNNEI. The CDR3 is made up of 18 amino acids. The ends were cut back, 6 bases at V and 2 bases at J, with 23 bases in the middle. This clonotype appeared a few times. The rearrangement joins TRBV2 to TRBJ2-1; D could derive from TRBD1 or TRBD2 (5 bases each). This clonotype was obtained from a man aged 18 to 30 who received the YFV17D yellow fever vaccine. Here the sequenced sample was PBMCs, either bulk or a sorted T-cell subset (CD4+, CD8+, memory, or dextramer-sorted; not recorded which), taken less than 18 days after the first yellow fever vaccination. The CDR3 DNA reads as TGTGCCAGCAGCGACCGTCAGGGCGGGTTAAGGACCTACAATGAGCAGTTCTTC. This sequence encodes CASSDRQGGLRTYNEQFF.